This T cell receptor (beta chain) was documented in a study of T-cell memory formation after mild COVID-19. Study results and caveats: Clones that contracted clustered mainly in CM and EM if CD4+ and in EMRA if CD8+.

This clonotype has a handful of counts. Its target is not known. cDNA libraries for TCR alpha and TCR beta, carrying sample barcodes and UMIs, came from 5'RACE with constant-segment primers. One entry per CDR3 protein, called by TCRdb with MiXCR from the 5' RACE reads. The sample lists a few hundred thousand distinct CDR3 sequences; approximately 20% were seen once. Unmatched junction bases numbered 3, after V lost 4 bases and J lost 4 bases. CDR1 is SQVTM and CDR2 is ANQGSEA in the germline V gene. CDR3 length: 15 residues. Sequenced: PBMCs or a T cell subset sorted from them (not recorded which). This receptor was taken from a man in his late teens or twenties who had mild COVID-19 (a few samples of this study predate the infection). Cell type and time point are not known. The chain uses TRBV29-1 and TRBJ2-3; 15 positions match TRBD2. CDR3 region: CSVGGLAGGPDTQYF. As DNA, the CDR3 is TGCAGCGTTGGCGGACTAGCGGGGGGGCCAGATACGCAGTATTTT.